Below are 14 T cell receptor beta chains sequenced from a single sample in a study of T cell responses to AZD1222 COVID-19 vaccine. Sequenced by immunoSEQ multiplex PCR; TCRdb stores in-frame clones only, minus some. The data contain some 84,000 clones, 80% to 90% of them singletons. Sequenced material: peripheral blood, taken 28 days after the second AZD1222 dose. The receptors originated from an adult who received the AZD1222 COVID-19 vaccine.

This clone is a singleton in its sample. The CDR3 DNA reads TGTGCCAGCAGCAAGGGCCTCGAGGTTCAGCCCCAGCATTTT. Translated, it gives CASSKGLEVQPQHF. The chain links TRBV5-4 to TRBJ1-5; no firm D call. This CDR3 region has 14 residues. Germline CDR1 reads SGHNT; CDR2 reads YYREEE (reference sequence). Between the trimmed V and J ends, which lost 4 bases and 6 bases, there was a span of 14 bases.

This chain links TRBV7-2 with TRBJ2-1; 9 bases line up with TRBD2. In germline, CDR1 is SGHTA, CDR2 FQGNSA. J gave up 6 bases and V 0 bases, and 6 bases lay outside the gene matches. This CDR3 comprises 16 residues. The DNA of the CDR3 is TGTGCCAGCAGCTTAGCAACCGGGACTAGCTTCAATGAGCAGTTCTTC. Translation gives CASSLATGTSFNEQFF.

This chain links TRBV7-2 with TRBJ1-2; TRBD1 matches at 10 bases. The CDR3 covers 13 residues. Per the germline V gene, CDR1 is SGHTA and CDR2 is FQGNSA. V was pared by 7 bases and J by 8 bases, with 7 bases of the junction left unmatched. CDR3 bases: TGTGCCAGCAACCTCGTGACAGGGGGCGGCTACACCTTC. It yields the protein CASNLVTGGGYTF.

The V and J genes are TRBV7-9 and TRBJ1-1; D unclear. Trimming stripped 5 bases from V and 3 bases from J, with 7 bases between. The germline gives CDR1 SEHNR, CDR2 FQNEAQ (reference sequence). The CDR3 consists of 12 residues. CDR3 region: CASSAADTEAFF. CDR3 DNA: TGTGCCAGCAGCGCCGCGGACACTGAAGCTTTCTTT.

V and J are TRBV6-5 and TRBJ1-2; no clear D gene. Germline values: CDR1 MNHEY, CDR2 SVGAGI. Between the trimmed V and J ends, which lost 4 bases and 8 bases, there was a span of 17 bases. The length of the CDR3 is 14 residues. The CDR3 DNA reads TGTGCCAGCAGTTTAATAGGGAACGGGAAAGGCTACACCTTC. Protein sequence: CASSLIGNGKGYTF.

This clone was seen a handful of times. The chain uses TRBV4-2 and TRBJ1-5; D is unclear. The V end lost 4 bases, the J end lost 1 base, and 11 bases lay between the germline ends. Per germline, CDR1 LGHNA and CDR2 YNFKEQ. The CDR3 covers 15 residues. DNA of the CDR3: TGTGCCAGCAGCCCATACGAAGGGAGCAATCAGCCCCAGCATTTT. Residues: CASSPYEGSNQPQHF.

J is TRBJ2-1 and V is TRBV18; a possible D gene is TRBD1 (6 bases). This CDR3 region has 12 residues. Per the germline V gene, CDR1 is KGHSH and CDR2 is LQKENI. Trimming pared 2 bases from V and 10 bases from J, leaving 9 bases between. DNA of the CDR3: TGTGCCAGCTCACCAGGGGGCCGGGAGCAGTTCTTC. Its protein product is CASSPGGREQFF.

The chain couples TRBV6-2 or TRBV6-3 to TRBJ2-7; 9 bases fit TRBD2. Germline CDR1 reads MNHEY; CDR2 reads SVGEGT. The CDR3 runs to 13 residues. V lost 6 bases, J lost 3 bases, and 3 bases stayed unmatched. In DNA form, the CDR3 reads TGTGCCAGCAGCCGTAGCGGGAGCTACGAGCAGTACTTC. This gives the protein CASSRSGSYEQYF.

This rearrangement joins TRBV7-2 to TRBJ1-1; D not resolved. The germline V gene has CDR1 SGHTA and CDR2 FQGNSA. CDR3 length: 14 residues. With 2 bases removed from V and 1 base from J, the gap between germline ends came to 8 bases. CDR3 sequence: CASSLTAGNTEAFF. The CDR3 nucleotides are TGTGCCAGCAGCTTAACCGCGGGGAACACTGAAGCTTTCTTT. The variable domain in full, completed from reference TRBV7-2 and TRBJ1-1, reads GAGVSQSPSNKVTEKGKDVELRCDPISGHTALYWYRQSLGQGLEFLIYFQGNSAPDKSGLPSDRFSAERTGGSVSTLTIQRTQQEDSAVYLCASSLTAGNTEAFFGQGTRLTVV.

The rearrangement uses TRBV27 and TRBJ2-1; D is uncertain. Trimming left V 2 bases short and J 0 bases short, with 8 bases between. Germline V gene data show CDR1 as MNHEY and CDR2 as SMNVEV (reference sequence). CDR3 length: 15 amino acids. The CDR3 DNA reads TGTGCCAGCAGTTTAAAAAGTTACTCCTACAATGAGCAGTTCTTC. Its protein is CASSLKSYSYNEQFF.

At least ten counts were recorded for this clone. Other DNA variants within this sample encode the same CDR3. The chain has TRBV6-2 or TRBV6-3 and TRBJ2-6; D possibly corresponds to TRBD1 (6 bases). CDR3 length: 15 residues. V shed 5 bases and J shed 0 bases, with 8 bases lying between them. CDR1 MNHEY and CDR2 SVGEGT come from the germline V gene. The CDR3 DNA reads TGTGCCAGCAGTGACAGGACCTCTGGGGCCAACGTCCTGACTTTC. It translates to CASSDRTSGANVLTF.

The chain couples TRBV29-1 to TRBJ1-1; no definite D call. Germline V gene sequence: CDR1 SQVTM, CDR2 ANQGSEA. CDR3 length: 12 residues. V gave up 6 bases and J gave up 4 bases, with 12 bases separating them. CDR3 in amino acids: CSVVSDVTEAFF. CDR3 nucleotides: TGCAGCGTCGTCAGTGATGTCACTGAAGCTTTCTTT.

This clone occurred a few times. This chain joins TRBV5-6 and TRBJ2-3; possibly TRBD1 for D (5 bases). The CDR3 extends over 15 amino acids. Trimming left V 0 bases short and J 4 bases short, with 12 bases between. The V gene's germline CDR1 is SGHDT and CDR2 YYEEEE. The CDR3 protein is CASSLGQGRPDTQYF. The CDR3 bases are TGTGCCAGCAGCTTGGGTCAGGGTAGGCCAGATACGCAGTATTTT.

This clone was seen a handful of times. The chain is built from TRBV4-3 and TRBJ2-7, with 8 bases identical to TRBD1. The CDR3 contains 16 residues. From germline, CDR1 is LGHNA and CDR2 YSLEER. V lost 4 bases and J lost 3; bases outside the gene matches: 11. As DNA, the CDR3 is TGCGCCAGCAGCCCCTCGTGGACAGGGTCCGGCTACGAGCAGTACTTC. Residues: CASSPSWTGSGYEQYF.